The 30 T cell receptor beta chains listed next were all sequenced from one sample in a study of T-cell memory formation after mild COVID-19. MiXCR, run by TCRdb on the 5' RACE reads, gives a single entry per CDR3 protein. In the table there are 550,000 to 700,000 distinct CDR3 sequences, 15% to 20% of which are singletons. The specimen sequenced was PBMCs or a T cell subset sorted from them (not recorded which). These receptors originate from an adult woman who had mild COVID-19 (a few samples of this study predate the infection). Cell type and time point are not known.

V gene TRBV7-9 combines with J gene TRBJ1-1; no definite D call. Germline-derived CDR1 and CDR2 are SEHNR and FQNEAQ (reference sequence). Trimming took off 6 bases at V and 4 bases at J, with 12 bases between the two ends. CDR3 size: 13 residues. The CDR3 DNA sequence: TGTGCCAGCAGTTACGGACCGACCACTGAAGCTTTCTTT. Amino acid sequence: CASSYGPTTEAFF.

This clonotype occurred a few times. The chain joins TRBV11-2 to TRBJ2-1, with D possibly being TRBD2 (5 bases). V lost 7 bases to trimming and J lost 1 base, with 11 bases between them. This CDR3 region has 14 residues. CDR1 is SGHAT, CDR2 FQNNGV, per germline. The CDR3 nucleotides are TGTGCCAGCACAAGGACGGGGTCCTACAATGAGCAGTTCTTC. Amino acids: CASTRTGSYNEQFF.

Only a few counts were recorded for this clonotype. The gene calls are TRBV6-2 or TRBV6-3 and TRBJ2-5; no clear D gene. The CDR3 spans 13 residues. The V and J ends lost 5 bases and 1 base respectively, with 8 bases between them. Per germline, CDR1 MNHEY and CDR2 SVGEGT. CDR3 bases: TGTGCCAGCAGTCGTAACAGCCAAGAGACCCAGTACTTC. It is translated as CASSRNSQETQYF.

This clonotype was picked up a small number of times. J is TRBJ2-3 and V is TRBV7-3; 13 bases line up with TRBD2. Germline V gene sequence: CDR1 SGHTA, CDR2 FQGTGA. This CDR3 region has 20 residues. J lost 0 bases, V lost 5 bases, and 14 bases had no gene match. The CDR3: CASSPLRTSGGFGSTDTQYF. In DNA, the CDR3 is TGTGCCAGCAGCCCACTTAGGACTAGCGGGGGATTCGGGAGCACAGATACGCAGTATTTT.

At least ten counts were recorded for this clonotype. V and J are TRBV12-3 or TRBV12-4 and TRBJ2-3, with D unclear. This CDR3 is built from 11 residues. Trimming shortened V by 3 bases and J by 8 bases, and 6 bases separated the two germline ends. This CDR3 is CASSFSATQYF. The CDR3 bases are TGTGCCAGCAGTTTTTCCGCTACGCAGTATTTT.

This clonotype was seen at least ten times. The chain couples TRBV7-2 to TRBJ2-3; TRBD2 matches 10 bases. This CDR3 is built from 16 residues. V lost 2 bases and J lost 1; bases outside the gene matches: 3. Germline CDR1 reads SGHTA; CDR2 reads FQGNSA. The CDR3 is CASSLLTSGRTDTQYF. The CDR3 bases are TGTGCCAGCAGCTTATTGACTAGCGGGCGCACAGATACGCAGTATTTT.

This clonotype was detected only a few times. This chain connects TRBV5-1 to TRBJ2-5; 7 bases are a match to TRBD2. V was clipped by 3 bases and J by 2 bases; unmatched bases: 7. The CDR3 extends over 15 amino acids. Germline CDR1 and CDR2: SGHRS and YFSETQ. The CDR3 DNA follows: TGCGCCAGCAGCTCCTCAGCGGGGTATCAAGAGACCCAGTACTTC. It specifies CASSSSAGYQETQYF.

The chain carries TRBV10-2 and TRBJ2-1, with 14 bases fitting TRBD2. CDR1 WSHSY and CDR2 SAAADI come from the germline V gene. V lost 2 bases, J lost 11 bases, and 5 bases stayed unmatched. CDR3 length: 15 residues. For the CDR3, the DNA is TGCGCCAGCAGTGAGGCGGGACTAGCGGGGGCGAAGCAGTTCTTC. Translated, it gives CASSEAGLAGAKQFF.

This clonotype was seen more than once but under ten times. In DNA, the CDR3 is TGTGCCAGCAGTGACTCGAGTGCTTCAGAGACCCAGTACTTC. Translating gives CASSDSSASETQYF. The chain links TRBV6-4 to TRBJ2-5; D call uncertain. The CDR3 sequence is 14 residues long. Trimming stripped 0 bases from V and 4 bases from J, with 9 bases between. Germline lookup yields CDR1 MRHNA and CDR2 SNTAGT.

This clonotype was counted a few times. The chain carries TRBV5-5 and TRBJ2-1; D may be TRBD1 (5 bases). This CDR3 region has 16 residues. CDR1 SGHKS and CDR2 YYEKEE come from the germline V gene (reference sequence). Trimming removed 4 bases from V and 0 bases from J, with 14 bases in between. CDR3 amino acids: CASSRVQGSSYNEQFF. The CDR3 DNA sequence: TGTGCCAGCAGCCGGGTGCAGGGCAGCTCCTACAATGAGCAGTTCTTC.

This clonotype showed up many times. The J gene is TRBJ2-3, the V gene TRBV9, with unresolved D. CDR1 is SGDLS and CDR2 is YYNGEE in the germline V gene. Trimming shortened V by 0 bases and J by 0 bases, and 5 bases separated the two germline ends. The CDR3 totals 14 residues. DNA of the CDR3: TGTGCCAGCAGCGTAGAAGGCAGCACAGATACGCAGTATTTT. The encoded protein is CASSVEGSTDTQYF. The full variable domain, with the rest looked up from reference TRBV9 and TRBJ2-3, is DSGVTQTPKHLITATGQRVTLRCSPRSGDLSVYWYQQSLDQGLQFLIQYYNGEERAKGNILERFSAQQFPDLHSELNLSSLELGDSALYFCASSVEGSTDTQYFGPGTRLTVL.

This chain links TRBV3-1 with TRBJ2-5; 11 bases map to TRBD2. The CDR3 contains 15 residues. J lost 3 bases, V lost 6 bases, and 6 bases had no gene match. Germline lookup yields CDR1 LGHDT and CDR2 YNNKEL (reference sequence). CDR3 residues: CASSYTSGGEETQYF. The CDR3 DNA follows: TGTGCCAGCAGTTATACTAGCGGGGGCGAAGAGACCCAGTACTTC.

This clonotype was observed a handful of times. The chain recombines TRBV14 with TRBJ1-4, with 7 nucleotides matching TRBD1. The CDR3 is made up of 12 amino acids. The junction had 3 bases not matched to a gene; V was cut back by 3 bases and J by 11 bases. CDR1 and CDR2 from the germline V gene are SGHDN and FVKESK. The DNA for the CDR3 is TGTGCCAGCAGCCAGACAGGGTTGAAACTGTTTTTT. This encodes CASSQTGLKLFF. Full variable domain (missing parts from reference TRBV14 and TRBJ1-4): EAGVTQFPSHSVIEKGQTVTLRCDPISGHDNLYWYRRVMGKEIKFLLHFVKESKQDESGMPNNRFLAERTGGTYSTLKVQPAELEDSGVYFCASSQTGLKLFFGSGTQLSVL.

This clonotype has ten or more counts. The chain links TRBV7-2 to TRBJ2-7; TRBD2 aligns across 12 bases. With V trimmed by 6 bases and J by 0 bases, 3 bases remained unmatched. This CDR3 spans 15 amino acids. Germline values: CDR1 SGHTA, CDR2 FQGNSA. The CDR3, as DNA: TGTGCCAGCAGTGGACTAGCGGGAAACTCCTACGAGCAGTACTTC. Its protein is CASSGLAGNSYEQYF. The variable domain in full, with the rest retrieved from reference TRBV7-2 and TRBJ2-7, is GAGVSQSPSNKVTEKGKDVELRCDPISGHTALYWYRQSLGQGLEFLIYFQGNSAPDKSGLPSDRFSAERTGGSVSTLTIQRTQQEDSAVYLCASSGLAGNSYEQYFGPGTRLTVT.

This sequence joins TRBV20-1 and TRBJ2-5, with a possible D match to TRBD1 (5 bases). The CDR3 extends over 15 amino acids. V lost 0 bases to trimming and J lost 2 bases, with 13 bases between them. CDR1 is DFQATT and CDR2 is SNEGSKA in the germline V gene (reference sequence). This CDR3 reads CSARDIRGRQETQYF. In nucleotides, the CDR3 is TGCAGTGCTAGAGACATTAGGGGTCGGCAAGAGACCCAGTACTTC.

This clonotype was detected a few times. The J gene is TRBJ2-1, the V gene TRBV7-9; D gene unclear. This CDR3 has 13 amino acids. CDR1 and CDR2 from the germline V gene are SEHNR and FQNEAQ (reference sequence). The V end was cut by 1 base, the J end by 7 bases, with 8 bases between. The CDR3 sequence is CASSLEPSNEQFF. The DNA of the CDR3 is TGTGCCAGCAGCTTAGAACCGTCTAATGAGCAGTTCTTC.

The chain employs TRBV20-1 and TRBJ2-5, with D unresolved. V shed 0 bases and J shed 1 base, with 3 bases lying between them. Looked up from germline, CDR1 is DFQATT and CDR2 is SNEGSKA (reference sequence). This CDR3 is built from 12 residues. The CDR3 spells CSARESQETQYF. The CDR3, as DNA: TGCAGTGCTAGAGAGTCCCAAGAGACCCAGTACTTC.

The CDR3 loop reads CASSLGLAGSSYNEQFF. CDR3 nucleotides: TGCGCCAGCAGCTTGGGGCTAGCGGGAAGCTCCTACAATGAGCAGTTCTTC. The chain uses TRBV5-1 and TRBJ2-1; 9 bases are a match to TRBD2. The CDR3 runs 17 residues. The V gene end was trimmed by 0 bases and the J gene end by 0 bases; junction bases not matched to a gene: 4. CDR1 SGHRS and CDR2 YFSETQ come from the germline V gene.

This clonotype came up a few times. The chain recombines TRBV5-1 with TRBJ2-1, with no clear D. The CDR3 consists of 16 residues. CDR1 and CDR2 from the germline V gene are SGHRS and YFSETQ. The V end was cut by 0 bases, the J end by 8 bases, with 18 bases between. In DNA, the CDR3 is TGCGCCAGCAGCTTGGGTGCTAGAAGCGCTCTGGATGAGCAGTTCTTC. As protein: CASSLGARSALDEQFF.

The J gene is TRBJ2-7, the V gene TRBV4-1; 9 nucleotides line up with TRBD1. Trimming at V came to 4 bases and at J to 4 bases, leaving 5 bases not matched to a gene. The CDR3 runs 14 residues. Germline CDR1 reads MGHRA; CDR2 reads YSYEKL. CDR3 nucleotide sequence: TGCGCCAGCAGCCTCAGGGACAGGGAGTACGAGCAGTACTTC. Translated, it gives CASSLRDREYEQYF.

The CDR3 region is CASSLVGNTDTQYF. As DNA, the CDR3 is TGTGCCAGCAGCTTAGTGGGCAACACAGATACGCAGTATTTT. The chain is built from TRBV7-2 and TRBJ2-3; D uncertain. Per germline, CDR1 SGHTA and CDR2 FQGNSA. V was clipped by 1 base and J by 2 bases, with 7 bases between them. CDR3 length equals 14 residues.

This clonotype showed up just a few times. The J gene is TRBJ2-1, the V gene TRBV6-6; 13 nucleotides match TRBD2. V shed 5 bases, J shed 8 bases, and the junction held 12 bases outside the gene matches. Germline CDR1 reads MNHNY; CDR2 reads SVGAGI (reference sequence). The CDR3 loop spans 17 amino acids. The CDR3, as DNA: TGTGCCAGCAGTCCAATTATGAGACTAGCGGGAGGCGATGAGCAGTTCTTC. Amino acids: CASSPIMRLAGGDEQFF.

This chain joins TRBV7-3 and TRBJ2-6, with 9 bases aligning to TRBD1. This CDR3 is built from 17 residues. Per the germline V gene, CDR1 is SGHTA and CDR2 is FQGTGA. Trimming cost V 4 bases and J 0 bases; bases outside gene matches: 4. The CDR3 loop reads CASSSQGAVSGANVLTF. The CDR3 bases are TGTGCCAGCAGCTCACAGGGGGCTGTCTCTGGGGCCAACGTCCTGACTTTC.

A few counts support this clonotype. The chain couples TRBV4-2 to TRBJ1-1; D ambiguous. The V end was cut by 4 bases, the J end by 1 base, with 13 bases between. This CDR3 contains 15 residues. CDR1 is LGHNA, CDR2 YNFKEQ, per germline. The CDR3 DNA sequence: TGTGCCAGCAGCCTCGGACCGCGGGCGAACACTGAAGCTTTCTTT. It translates to CASSLGPRANTEAFF.

The rearrangement links TRBV7-3 to TRBJ1-2, with TRBD1 matching over 9 bases. V dropped 4 bases and J dropped 7; count of bases not matched to a gene: 4. The CDR3 sequence is 13 residues long. Germline V gives CDR1 SGHTA, CDR2 FQGTGA. The CDR3 nucleotides read TGTGCCAGCAGCTACACAGGGGGCGGTGGCTACACCTTC. Translated, it gives CASSYTGGGGYTF.

CDR3: CASSSELSGAYYGYTF. The CDR3 nucleotides are TGTGCCAGCAGCTCAGAGTTGTCAGGGGCTTACTATGGCTACACCTTC. The V call is TRBV7-6, the J call TRBJ1-2; possibly TRBD1 for D (6 bases). Germline V CDR1 and CDR2: SGHVS, FNYEAQ. The CDR3 is 16 amino acids. Trimming left V 4 bases short and J 3 bases short, with 18 bases between.

The rearrangement links TRBV15 to TRBJ1-4; 9 bases are a match to TRBD1. Germline V lookup: CDR1 LNHNV, CDR2 YYDKDF (reference sequence). The CDR3 runs 15 residues. The trim removed 5 bases at V and 3 bases at J, leaving 4 bases unmatched. CDR3 in DNA: TGTGCCACCAGCCCAAGGACAGGGGCTAATGAAAAACTGTTTTTT. Amino acids: CATSPRTGANEKLFF.

This clonotype showed up just once. The chain couples TRBV18 to TRBJ1-2; TRBD1 matches at 9 bases. The junction had 12 bases not matched to a gene; V was cut back by 6 bases and J by 4 bases. CDR1 is KGHSH, CDR2 LQKENI, per germline. The CDR3 totals 16 residues. CDR3 amino acids: CASSPIMTGGAYGYTF. CDR3 sequence (DNA): TGTGCCAGCTCGCCGATAATGACAGGGGGGGCCTATGGCTACACCTTC.

The CDR3, as DNA: TGTGCCAGCAGTCTAGCCCGGAGGTCACCCCTCCACTTT. Translated: CASSLARRSPLHF. This chain uses TRBV27 with TRBJ1-6, with D hard to call. The ends were cut back, 5 bases at V and 10 bases at J, with 12 bases in the middle. The CDR3 has 13 residues. Germline lookup yields CDR1 MNHEY and CDR2 SMNVEV (reference sequence).

This chain joins TRBV28 and TRBJ1-1; unclear D gene. V was pared by 5 bases and J by 4 bases, with 11 bases between. CDR1 MDHEN and CDR2 SYDVKM come from the germline V gene. This CDR3 is 13 amino acids long. The CDR3 protein is CASSRLWRTEAFF. In DNA, the CDR3 is TGTGCCAGCAGTCGACTTTGGCGCACTGAAGCTTTCTTT.